The 14 T cell receptor beta chains below all came from one sample that was sequenced in a study of yellow fever vaccine responses in identical twins. Each CDR3 protein is one row after TCRdb ran MiXCR on the RT-PCR reads. The sample has 370 or so distinct CDR3 sequences; 65% to 70% are singletons. The sample consisted of T cells from blood (PBMCs), unsorted or a sorted subset (not recorded which), taken before or after yellow fever vaccination (not recorded which). These receptors all stem from a female donor who received the yellow fever vaccine.

The chain links TRBV12-3 or TRBV12-4 to TRBJ2-3; possibly TRBD1 or TRBD2 for D (5 bases each). V lost 7 bases and J 7 bases, leaving 18 bases between the germline ends. The CDR3 totals 14 residues. CDR3 amino acids: CASTPGGGVNTQYF. The CDR3 DNA reads TGTGCCAGCACCCCTGGTGGGGGTGTAAATACGCAGTATTTT.

This chain uses TRBV10-1 with TRBJ1-6, with 9 positions matching TRBD1. Germline V gene lookup returns CDR1 WNHNN and CDR2 SYGVQD (reference sequence). The CDR3 covers 13 residues. The trim removed 4 bases at V and 8 bases at J, leaving 0 bases unmatched. The DNA for the CDR3 is TGCGCCAGCAGTGGACAGGGGGATTCACCCCTCCACTTT. It translates to CASSGQGDSPLHF.

This chain links TRBV11-1 with TRBJ2-1; 13 bases agree with TRBD2. Germline values: CDR1 SGHAT, CDR2 FQDESV (reference sequence). The CDR3 sequence is 14 residues long. V shed 5 bases and J 9 bases; nucleotides not matched to a gene: 4. For the CDR3, the DNA is TGTGCCAGCAGCAGGACTAGCGGGAGCGGTGAGCAGTTCTTC. This codes for CASSRTSGSGEQFF.

This clonotype was detected only a few times. The chain combines TRBV11-3 with TRBJ2-3, with no clear D. Germline V CDR1 and CDR2: SGHNT, YENEEA. This CDR3 region has 14 residues. Trimming cost V 3 bases and J 2 bases, with 9 bases left between them. CDR3 sequence reads: CASSFTSNTDTQYF. For the CDR3, the DNA is TGTGCCAGCAGCTTTACCAGCAACACAGATACGCAGTATTTT.

The rearrangement joins TRBV7-3 to TRBJ2-1, with D possibly TRBD1 on 5 matching bases. The germline V and J ends were trimmed by 5 bases and 4 bases, with 9 bases remaining between them. Germline values: CDR1 SGHTA, CDR2 FQGTGA. This CDR3 region has 13 residues. The CDR3, as DNA: TGTGCCAGCAGCGTGGGGCAGTACAATGAGCAGTTCTTC. The encoded protein is CASSVGQYNEQFF.

As concerns this clonotype: The junction does not match germline at one end; this may be a read error. The chain is built from TRBV11-3 and TRBJ1-1; D is unclear. CDR1 and CDR2 from the germline V gene are SGHNT and YENEEA. This CDR3 comprises 14 residues. CDR3 residues: CASSLYWQNTETFF. The CDR3 nucleotides read TGTGCCAGCAGCTTATATTGGCAGAACACTGAAACTTTCTTT.

This clonotype occurred a few times. The chain links TRBV24-1 to TRBJ1-5, with 11 bases lining up with TRBD1. The V segment lost 6 bases and the J segment 1 base; nucleotides outside the gene matches: 7. The CDR3 has 17 amino acids. CDR1 is KGHDR, CDR2 SFDVKD, per germline. The CDR3 reads CATSRGQGEGSNQPQHF. Written as DNA, the CDR3 is TGTGCCACCAGTAGGGGACAGGGGGAAGGGAGCAATCAGCCCCAGCATTTT.

The rearrangement joins TRBV3-1 to TRBJ2-3; no reliable D call. In germline, CDR1 is LGHDT, CDR2 YNNKEL (reference sequence). The CDR3 is 14 amino acids. The germline V and J ends were trimmed by 3 bases and 0 bases, with 7 bases remaining between them. The CDR3 nucleotides are TGTGCCAGCAGCCACGCCAGCAGCACAGATACGCAGTATTTT. Translation: CASSHASSTDTQYF.

The rearrangement joins TRBV4-2 to TRBJ2-3; 9 bases map to TRBD2. V was clipped by 0 bases and J by 2 bases; unmatched bases: 3. The germline CDR1 and CDR2 sequences are LGHNA and YNFKEQ. The CDR3 contains 16 residues. CDR3 residues: CASSQERGGATDTQYF. CDR3 DNA: TGTGCCAGCAGCCAAGAGCGGGGGGGGGCCACAGATACGCAGTATTTT.

The sample holds one count of this clonotype. J is TRBJ2-3 and V is TRBV4-3; no definite D call. Per germline, CDR1 LGHNA and CDR2 YSLEER. The CDR3 covers 16 residues. The V end was cut by 2 bases, the J end by 5 bases, with 17 bases between. The CDR3 bases are TGCGCCAGCAGCCAACGCACCGCAGTCACGGGAGATACGCAGTATTTT. Amino acids: CASSQRTAVTGDTQYF.

The V gene is TRBV10-3, the J gene TRBJ2-5; D ambiguous. CDR1 is ENHRY and CDR2 is SYGVKD in the germline V gene. There are 11 residues in the CDR3. Trimming took 10 bases from V and 4 from J, leaving 10 bases between them. CDR3 region: CATHFGETQYF. In DNA, the CDR3 is TGTGCCACCCACTTCGGAGAGACCCAGTACTTC.

This clonotype was recorded only once. In nucleotides, the CDR3 is TGTGCCACCGGCGGCCCGGGACCGAGCCCGTTGGAGCAGTACGTC. It codes for CATGGPGPSPLEQYV. This chain links TRBV24-1 with TRBJ2-7; D may correspond to TRBD1 or TRBD2 (5 bases each). Germline CDR1 KGHDR, CDR2 SFDVKD. CDR3 length: 15 residues. Trimming left V 9 bases short and J 7 bases short, with 24 bases between.

The V call is TRBV5-1, the J call TRBJ2-2; D uncertain. Germline CDR1 SGHRS, CDR2 YFSETQ. V gave up 2 bases and J gave up 4 bases, with 3 bases separating them. This CDR3 region has 12 residues. CDR3 sequence reads: CASSLTTGELFF. The CDR3 DNA reads as TGCGCCAGCAGCTTAACCACCGGGGAGCTGTTTTTT. Together with reference TRBV5-1 and TRBJ2-2, the CDR3 gives the full variable domain: KAGVTQTPRYLIKTRGQQVTLSCSPISGHRSVSWYQQTPGQGLQFLFEYFSETQRNKGNFPGRFSGRQFSNSRSEMNVSTLELGDSALYLCASSLTTGELFFGEGSRLTVL.

This chain links TRBV10-3 with TRBJ2-7; 8 bases align to TRBD2. Trimming at V came to 4 bases and at J to 9 bases, leaving 11 bases not matched to a gene. The CDR3 covers 14 residues. Germline V gene data show CDR1 as ENHRY and CDR2 as SYGVKD. The CDR3 here is CAISVERGSGVQYF. DNA for the CDR3: TGTGCCATCAGTGTCGAGCGGGGGAGCGGGGTGCAGTACTTC.